The clone carrying this TCR beta chain was detected many times. Germline V gene lookup returns CDR1 SGHTA and CDR2 FQGNSA. This CDR3 comprises 13 residues. Trimming removed 5 bases from V and 6 bases from J, with 11 bases in between. Semi-nested PCR with Nested Universal Primer A followed constant-region reverse priming of full-length variable regions. TCRdb called the 5' RACE reads again in MiXCR, with one record for every CDR3 protein. The table records 40,000 to 65,000 distinct CDR3 sequences, around 26% of them present only once. This chain uses TRBV7-2 with TRBJ2-1; no definite D call. The clonotype comes from a female donor with breast cancer. Material: tumor-infiltrating naive CD4+ T cells sorted from the breast tumor. Subset denoted: naive CD4+ T cells, CD4+CD45RA+CD25-. The CDR3 coding sequence is TGTGCCAGCAGCCCAGACCGGCCCAATGAGCAGTTCTTC. Its protein is CASSPDRPNEQFF.